The 12 T cell receptor beta chains presented below share a single source sample, sequenced in a study of T cell changes during pregnancy in multiple sclerosis. TCRdb's copy holds only in-frame clones and misses some; the assay was immunoSEQ multiplex PCR. The sample has tens of thousands of clones; 80% to 95% are singletons. Here the sequenced sample was peripheral blood, taken in the second trimester of pregnancy. The source is a female donor in good health, enrolled as a control in a pregnancy study.

This clone was observed once. V and J are TRBV6-1 and TRBJ2-7; 7 bases fit TRBD1. The germline CDR1 and CDR2 sequences are MNHNS and SASEGT. The CDR3 has 14 amino acids. The V and J ends lost 7 bases and 3 bases, in that order; junction bases with no gene match: 9. CDR3 region: CASIKTGQHYEQYF. The CDR3, as DNA: TGTGCCAGCATTAAAACGGGACAGCACTACGAGCAGTACTTC.

The chain couples TRBV7-2 to TRBJ2-7; 8 nucleotides line up with TRBD1. V shed 3 bases and J 3 bases; nucleotides not matched to a gene: 7. CDR1 is SGHTA, CDR2 FQGNSA, per germline. This CDR3 has 15 amino acids. The CDR3 bases are TGTGCCAGCAGCTTGGACAGGGACTTAGTCTACGAGCAGTACTTC. Amino acids: CASSLDRDLVYEQYF.

The V and J genes are TRBV4-3 and TRBJ2-2; the D gene is possibly TRBD1 (6 bases). Germline-derived CDR1 and CDR2 are LGHNA and YSLEER. V shed 3 bases and J shed 5 bases, with 16 bases lying between them. The CDR3 contains 16 residues. The CDR3 bases are TGCGCCAGCAGCCAGGACACAGGGTATCGAACCGGGGAGCTGTTTTTT. Protein product: CASSQDTGYRTGELFF.

The gene calls are TRBV29-1 and TRBJ1-1; 10 nucleotides agree with TRBD1. This CDR3 has 14 residues. CDR1 and CDR2 (germline): SQVTM, ANQGSEA. J gave up 1 base and V 4 bases, and 3 bases lay outside the gene matches. This CDR3 reads CSVATGGANTEAFF. The CDR3 coding sequence is TGCAGCGTTGCGACAGGGGGCGCGAACACTGAAGCTTTCTTT. Full variable domain (outside the CDR3, taken from reference TRBV29-1 and TRBJ1-1): SAVISQKPSRDICQRGTSLTIQCQVDSQVTMMFWYRQQPGQSLTLIATANQGSEATYESGFVIDKFPISRPNLTFSTLTVSNMSPEDSSIYLCSVATGGANTEAFFGQGTRLTVV.

This clone occurred once. The genes are TRBV5-4 and TRBJ2-2; no definite D call. With 2 bases removed from V and 7 bases from J, the gap between germline ends came to 9 bases. The V gene's germline CDR1 is SGHNT and CDR2 YYREEE (reference sequence). There are 13 residues in the CDR3. The CDR3 region has the DNA TGTGCCAGCAGCTTATTAGTCGGCGGGGAGCTGTTTTTT. This codes for CASSLLVGGELFF.

This chain uses TRBV7-9 with TRBJ1-1; 7 bases are a match to TRBD1. The J segment lost 1 base and the V segment lost 2 bases, leaving 4 bases of the junction unmatched. Germline V gives CDR1 SEHNR, CDR2 FQNEAQ (reference sequence). The CDR3 is 15 residues long. CDR3 sequence (DNA): TGTGCCAGCAGCTTAATGACAGGGAGGAACACTGAAGCTTTCTTT. It yields the protein CASSLMTGRNTEAFF.

The rearrangement links TRBV7-9 to TRBJ2-5; 8 bases align to TRBD2. The CDR3 spans 14 residues. The ends lost 4 bases at V and 5 bases at J; junction bases unmatched: 6. The germline gives CDR1 SEHNR, CDR2 FQNEAQ (reference sequence). CDR3 nucleotide sequence: TGTGCCAGCAGCTGGACTAGCCTTGCGGAGACCCAGTACTTC. Residues: CASSWTSLAETQYF.

The chain has TRBV29-1 and TRBJ1-1; possibly TRBD1 for D (5 bases). This CDR3 spans 13 amino acids. Between the trimmed V and J ends, which lost 2 bases and 3 bases, there was a span of 10 bases. Germline assignment: CDR1 SQVTM and CDR2 ANQGSEA. This CDR3 is CSVEKGWDTEAFF. CDR3 nucleotide sequence: TGCAGCGTTGAAAAGGGGTGGGACACTGAAGCTTTCTTT.

This rearrangement joins TRBV11-2 to TRBJ2-1; 14 nucleotides line up with TRBD2. CDR3 length equals 16 residues. V shed 5 bases, J shed 7 bases, and the junction held 7 bases outside the gene matches. Germline values: CDR1 SGHAT, CDR2 FQNNGV. CDR3 residues: CASSARTSGGTNEQFF. The CDR3 bases are TGTGCCAGCAGCGCCCGGACTAGCGGGGGGACGAATGAGCAGTTCTTC.

This clone was observed once. V usage is TRBV7-3 and J usage is TRBJ2-7; 7 bases fit TRBD1. J lost 4 bases, V lost 5 bases, and 11 bases had no gene match. Germline CDR1 is SGHTA and CDR2 is FQGTGA. The CDR3 consists of 15 residues. CDR3 residues: CASSPHGTETYEQYF. The DNA for the CDR3 is TGTGCCAGCAGCCCACACGGGACAGAAACTTACGAGCAGTACTTC.

The V gene is TRBV7-7, the J gene TRBJ2-3; unclear D gene. V was cut by 1 base and J by 0 bases, with 5 bases left in between. Per the germline V gene, CDR1 is SSHAT and CDR2 is FNYEAQ (reference sequence). The CDR3 consists of 14 residues. The CDR3 loop reads CASSLGPSTDTQYF. The CDR3 nucleotides are TGTGCCAGCAGCTTAGGTCCTAGCACAGATACGCAGTATTTT.

The rearrangement links TRBV4-3 to TRBJ1-1, with D possibly TRBD1 on 5 matching bases. Germline CDR1 reads LGHNA; CDR2 reads YSLEER. V gave up 1 base and J gave up 4 bases, with 10 bases separating them. The CDR3 sequence is 14 residues long. The CDR3 region is CASSQVSGGTEAFF. Here the CDR3 DNA reads TGCGCCAGCAGCCAAGTCTCCGGGGGCACTGAAGCTTTCTTT.